What follows are 20 T cell receptor beta chains derived from one specimen sequenced in a study of regulatory T cells in long-lasting Graves disease. Specified time point: persistent/refractory GD, antithyroid drugs over 5 years with positive TRAb. Generation of the TCR library employed RNA extracted from PBMCs. In building TCR beta libraries, iRepertoire HTBI primers were used together with Arm-PCR of CDR3 regions. One entry per CDR3 protein results from TCRdb running MiXCR on the multiplex PCR reads. The sample lists roughly 500,000 distinct CDR3 sequences, around 20% occurring once. Here the sequenced sample was peripheral blood mononuclear cells (PBMCs), taken when the disease was refractory, from a patient treated with antithyroid drugs. The receptors stem from a female donor with Graves disease.

This clonotype was counted only a few times. The rearrangement joins TRBV4-3 to TRBJ1-1; no clear D. Germline loops: CDR1 LGHNA, CDR2 YSLEER. Trimming removed 0 bases from V and 0 bases from J, with 11 bases in between. This CDR3 comprises 16 residues. In DNA, the CDR3 is TGCGCCAGCAGCCAAGATCGATGGAACCTGAACACTGAAGCTTTCTTT. It is translated as CASSQDRWNLNTEAFF.

This clonotype was detected only a few times. This chain uses TRBV7-9 with TRBJ2-5, with 8 bases lining up with TRBD2. Germline loops: CDR1 SEHNR, CDR2 FQNEAQ (reference sequence). The CDR3 loop spans 18 amino acids. Trimming removed 4 bases from V and 2 bases from J; junction bases left unmatched: 15. The CDR3 loop is CASSSLRNSGMRQETQYF. For the CDR3, the DNA is TGTGCCAGCAGCTCATTGCGCAATAGCGGGATGCGGCAAGAGACCCAGTACTTC.

This clonotype was detected ten times or more. V gene TRBV2 combines with J gene TRBJ1-5; D unresolved. This CDR3 region has 16 residues. With 2 bases removed from V and 4 bases from J, the gap between germline ends came to 15 bases. Germline CDR1 is SNHLY and CDR2 is FYNNEI. The DNA of the CDR3 is TGTGCCAGCAGTGAATCGTCAGGTCAGTCAAATCAGCCCCAGCATTTT. Its translation is CASSESSGQSNQPQHF.

This clonotype was counted only a few times. The genes are TRBV11-3 and TRBJ2-2; 8 positions match TRBD1. Trimming removed 5 bases from V and 9 bases from J; junction bases left unmatched: 11. Germline lookup yields CDR1 SGHNT and CDR2 YENEEA. This CDR3 region has 15 residues. The CDR3 sequence: CASSGRTGKSRELFF. The CDR3 DNA sequence: TGTGCCAGCAGCGGGAGGACAGGGAAGTCCAGGGAGCTGTTTTTT. Complete variable domain (other parts from reference TRBV11-3 and TRBJ2-2): EAGVVQSPRYKIIEKKQPVAFWCNPISGHNTLYWYLQNLGQGPELLIRYENEEAVDDSQLPKDRFSAERLKGVDSTLKIQPAELGDSAVYLCASSGRTGKSRELFFGEGSRLTVL.

CDR3 sequence reads: CASRGEGMVYGYTF. CDR3 DNA sequence: TGTGCCAGCAGGGGCGAGGGCATGGTCTATGGCTACACCTTC. This rearrangement joins TRBV2 to TRBJ1-2; no definite D call. V was cut by 6 bases and J by 4 bases, with 15 bases left in between. This CDR3 region has 14 residues. Germline-derived CDR1 and CDR2 are SNHLY and FYNNEI.

The V gene is TRBV6-1, the J gene TRBJ2-7; 10 nucleotides match TRBD1. V dropped 3 bases and J dropped 4; count of bases not matched to a gene: 3. CDR3 length: 14 amino acids. Germline V gene data show CDR1 as MNHNS and CDR2 as SASEGT. DNA of the CDR3: TGTGCCAGCAGTGAGCCGGGACAGGGGTACGAGCAGTACTTC. Protein product: CASSEPGQGYEQYF.

This clonotype was recorded at least ten times. The rearrangement links TRBV29-1 to TRBJ2-2, with D tentatively TRBD2 (5 bases). CDR1 and CDR2 from the germline V gene are SQVTM and ANQGSEA. V lost 7 bases and J 2 bases, leaving 11 bases between the germline ends. The CDR3 spans 13 residues. CDR3 nucleotide sequence: TGCAGCGGAGAGGGCGGTAACACCGGGGAGCTGTTTTTT. Protein: CSGEGGNTGELFF.

This clonotype was counted many times. The chain carries TRBV12-3 or TRBV12-4 and TRBJ1-2, with D possibly TRBD1 on 5 matching bases. The germline V and J ends were trimmed by 1 base and 6 bases, with 9 bases remaining between them. The CDR3 length is 13 residues. The CDR3 DNA reads TGTGCCAGCAGTTTAGGGTTGGGGGATGGCTACACCTTC. Its translation is CASSLGLGDGYTF.

This clonotype was recorded at least ten times. This sequence joins TRBV28 and TRBJ2-7; D may be TRBD1 or TRBD2 (5 bases each). The germline V and J ends were trimmed by 5 bases and 5 bases, with 22 bases remaining between them. This CDR3 is 16 amino acids long. Germline V gives CDR1 MDHEN, CDR2 SYDVKM. CDR3 loop: CASSQRWQGAVHEQYF. The CDR3 nucleotides are TGTGCCAGCAGTCAAAGGTGGCAGGGAGCGGTACACGAGCAGTACTTC.

This clonotype was observed a single time. This rearrangement joins TRBV7-2 to TRBJ1-6; D is unclear. The CDR3 loop spans 14 amino acids. Germline V gene lookup returns CDR1 SGHTA and CDR2 FQGNSA. V shed 1 base and J shed 8 bases, with 9 bases lying between them. The CDR3 reads CASSLDSAYSPLHF. CDR3 DNA sequence: TGTGCCAGCAGCTTAGATAGCGCGTATTCACCCCTCCACTTT.

The chain couples TRBV5-1 to TRBJ2-7; 9 nucleotides agree with TRBD1. Germline V gene lookup returns CDR1 SGHRS and CDR2 YFSETQ. This CDR3 has 14 amino acids. The ends lost 5 bases at V and 2 bases at J; junction bases unmatched: 5. CDR3 protein: CASRETGGTYEQYF. The CDR3 DNA sequence: TGCGCCAGCAGGGAGACAGGGGGTACCTACGAGCAGTACTTC.

This clonotype turned up a few times. The V gene is TRBV30, the J gene TRBJ2-7; 9 nucleotides line up with TRBD2. V shed 5 bases and J 2 bases; nucleotides not matched to a gene: 16. CDR3 length: 17 residues. Germline CDR1 GTSNPN, CDR2 SVGIG (reference sequence). CDR3 residues: CAWAIQKTSGHPYEQYF. The CDR3 DNA reads as TGTGCCTGGGCAATCCAGAAGACTAGCGGACACCCCTACGAGCAGTACTTC.

In this sample, this clonotype turned up a few times. V and J are TRBV9 and TRBJ2-7, with 7 bases aligning to TRBD2. The CDR3 loop spans 14 amino acids. V lost 3 bases, J lost 0 bases, and 3 bases stayed unmatched. The germline V gene encodes CDR1 SGDLS and CDR2 YYNGEE. The CDR3 DNA sequence: TGTGCCAGCAGCGCCGGACTAGGCTCCTACGAGCAGTACTTC. As protein: CASSAGLGSYEQYF.

The sample holds many counts of this clonotype. V and J are TRBV20-1 and TRBJ2-5, with 7 bases matching TRBD1. CDR1 is DFQATT, CDR2 SNEGSKA, per germline (reference sequence). The CDR3 extends over 13 amino acids. Trimming removed 5 bases from V and 1 base from J; junction bases left unmatched: 4. CDR3 region: CSALRDSQETQYF. The CDR3 region has the DNA TGCAGTGCTCTCCGGGACAGCCAAGAGACCCAGTACTTC.

This clonotype was observed a handful of times. The rearrangement joins TRBV7-9 to TRBJ2-5; weak D call: TRBD1 (5 bases). The CDR3 contains 15 residues. Germline V gene data show CDR1 as SEHNR and CDR2 as FQNEAQ (reference sequence). Trimming stripped 1 base from V and 1 base from J, with 10 bases between. In DNA, the CDR3 is TGTGCCAGCAGCTTAGTTGTCGACAGCCAAGAGACCCAGTACTTC. It translates to CASSLVVDSQETQYF.

This clonotype was seen at least ten times. This rearrangement joins TRBV6-9 to TRBJ2-5, with D hard to call. The CDR3 is made up of 14 amino acids. Trimming took 3 bases from V and 4 from J, leaving 12 bases between them. Germline V gene sequence: CDR1 MNHGY, CDR2 SVAAGI. The CDR3 region is CASSYGLSGETQYF. DNA for the CDR3: TGTGCCAGCAGTTACGGGTTGTCGGGAGAGACCCAGTACTTC.

This clonotype was seen more than once but under ten times. The chain uses TRBV7-9 and TRBJ2-7; 9 bases align to TRBD1. Unmatched junction bases numbered 6, after V lost 7 bases and J lost 2 bases. There are 14 residues in the CDR3. Germline V gene sequence: CDR1 SEHNR, CDR2 FQNEAQ (reference sequence). CDR3 in DNA: TGTGCCAGCACCGATGGGACAGGGACCTACGAGCAGTACTTC. It encodes CASTDGTGTYEQYF.

This clonotype occurred a few times. A read error is likely, as this CDR3 ends without the conserved phenylalanine or tryptophan. V gene TRBV28 combines with J gene TRBJ2-7; D unclear. The CDR3 length is 15 residues. Germline assignment: CDR1 MDHEN and CDR2 SYDVKM. With 4 bases removed from V and 3 bases from J, the gap between germline ends came to 16 bases. CDR3 DNA sequence: TGTGCCAGCAGTTCCTCCGGGCAAGGTATCTACGAGCAGTACCTC. The encoded protein is CASSSSGQGIYEQYL.

This clonotype occurred many times. The chain recombines TRBV12-3 or TRBV12-4 with TRBJ1-2; TRBD1 is a possible D gene (5 bases). This CDR3 contains 13 residues. V dropped 5 bases and J dropped 6 bases, with 13 bases sitting between them. CDR3 amino acids: CASSPGTLDGYTF. CDR3 nucleotide sequence: TGTGCCAGCAGTCCCGGGACGCTGGATGGCTACACCTTC.

This clonotype was picked up many times. This chain connects TRBV6-1 to TRBJ2-5; unclear D gene. The CDR3 sequence is 12 residues long. V was cut by 7 bases and J by 5 bases, with 11 bases left in between. CDR1 MNHNS and CDR2 SASEGT come from the germline V gene. CDR3 residues: CASTENRETQYF. CDR3 nucleotides: TGTGCCAGCACCGAAAATAGGGAGACCCAGTACTTC.